The T cell receptor (beta chain) described here comes from a study of Graves' ophthalmopathy and Graves' hyperthyroidism (dated by TCRdb to the late 2010s). Some background on the complete study: Peripheral blood was collected before any treatment was given, at the time of initial diagnosis. Following sample collection, hyperthyroidism patients were given methimazole at a starting dose of 30 mg daily, and ophthalmopathy patients were given high-dose intravenous methylprednisolone. In total, approximately 130 blood samples were TCR-sequenced: 40 to 45 ophthalmopathy, over 70 hyperthyroidism and 17 hyperthyroidism-to-ophthalmopathy patients. In more than five hyperthyroidism patients, T-cell repertoires of thyroid tissue and blood were compared. The independent validation cohort included 18 to 20 hyperthyroidism patients plus 17 patients who later progressed from hyperthyroidism to ophthalmopathy. TCR beta repertoire signatures were used to distinguish Graves' ophthalmopathy from Graves' hyperthyroidism and to predict progression to ophthalmopathy. A discovery set of 95 to 100 patients (around 45 ophthalmopathy, 55 to 60 stable hyperthyroidism) was enrolled to explore V-J signatures distinguishing ophthalmopathy from hyperthyroidism. Here is what the overall study found, with its caveats: Ophthalmopathy was separated from stable hyperthyroidism by the 13-signature model with about 90% sensitivity and less than 82% specificity in cross-validation and with 80%/75% in the test set. Most expanded thyroid clonotypes with a frequency above 0.001 also appeared in blood, which suggests that blood repertoires may reflect the immune response in the thyroid. In validation, the model predicted ophthalmopathy progression with more than 55% sensitivity and roughly 72% specificity; roughly 11 predicted patients were CT-confirmed with GO in a median of approximately six months. No statistical method was used to set the sample size in advance, and the investigators knew which group each participant was assigned to.

The CDR3 measures 14 amino acids from cysteine to phenylalanine. This entry keeps only the CDR3 DNA: 42 bases, framed from base 1. CDR1 SGDLS and CDR2 YYNGEE are derived from the germline V gene. A word on this clonotype: What antigen it recognizes has not been identified. The junction does not match germline at one end; this may be a read error.

For repertoire sequencing, the TCR beta CDR3 regions were amplified from RNA transcripts. HTBI primers and the Qiagen OneStep RT-PCR kit were used in a first-round RT-PCR, which was followed by a second-round multiplex PCR, size selection and purification. Sequencing of the libraries was carried out on an Illumina HiSeq2000 in paired-end mode with 100 bp reads. Per the authors' processing: Reads were processed with SOAPnuke, discarding reads with adapters, uncalled bases, mean Phred below 15, or no exact constant-primer or identifier match. High-quality paired reads were merged with COPE v1.2.5. Each unique nucleotide sequence was treated as a clonotype, and MiTCR v1.1 was used to align the clonotypes to the IMGT TRB V, D and J references. The analysis was limited to V-J combinations with a frequency above 0.0001, which together covered over 99% of the repertoires. For each V-J combination, a TCR clonal expansion and chaos score was defined as F50 clonal expansion divided by the chaos observed in the TCRdist matrix. Welch's t-statistics and random forest were used to reduce features to approximately 13 V-J combinations, which were fed into a naive Bayes classifier. The Morisita-Horn index was used to measure how similar the thyroid and blood repertoires were. The raw public reads went through TCRdb reprocessing: fastp at Q25, MiXCR clone calling, in-frame beta chains kept. Entries are consolidated by CDR3 protein sequence, retaining the most common genes and DNA. The V and J calls come from TCRdb's annotation, not from the publication. The sample profile shows around 670,000 distinct CDR3 sequences; around 40% of them were found once. The biggest ten clones account for 35% to 55% of the sample.

Ophthalmopathy patients were characterized by moderately to severely active disease, a Clinical Activity Score of at least 3, a NOSPECS grade of at least 4, and a disease duration under 3 months. Anyone with other autoimmune diseases, uncontrolled infections, pregnancy or lactation was excluded from the study. Clinical symptoms, serum thyroxine, TRAb, thyroid ultrasound and orbital computed tomography formed the basis of the diagnosis. PBMCs were isolated from 7.5 to 10 ml of fresh peripheral blood by Ficoll-Paque density gradient centrifugation. Total RNA was extracted using Trizol reagent, and RNA quality was checked on an Agilent 2100 Bioanalyzer.

The chain is assembled from TRBV9 and TRBJ2-7; 11 middle bases align to TRBD1. This receptor was obtained from an adult man with Graves' ophthalmopathy. Sample: peripheral blood. In nucleotide form, the sequence is TGCGCCAGCAGCTGGGGGACAGGGGGCTACGAGCAGTACTTC. Translated, it reads CASSWGTGGYEQYF.